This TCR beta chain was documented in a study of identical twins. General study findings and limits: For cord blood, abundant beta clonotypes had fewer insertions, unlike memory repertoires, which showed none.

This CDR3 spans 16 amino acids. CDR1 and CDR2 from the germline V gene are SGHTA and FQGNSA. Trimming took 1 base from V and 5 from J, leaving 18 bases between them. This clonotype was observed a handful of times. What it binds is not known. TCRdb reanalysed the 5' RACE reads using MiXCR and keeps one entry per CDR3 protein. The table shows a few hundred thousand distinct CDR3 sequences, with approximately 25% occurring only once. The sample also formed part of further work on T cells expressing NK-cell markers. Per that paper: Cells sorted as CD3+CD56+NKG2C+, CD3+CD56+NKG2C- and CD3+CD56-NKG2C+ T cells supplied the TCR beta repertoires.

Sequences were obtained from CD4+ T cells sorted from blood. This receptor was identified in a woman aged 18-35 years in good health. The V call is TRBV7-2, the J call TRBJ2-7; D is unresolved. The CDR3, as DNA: TGTGCCAGCAGCTTAGGGGCAAGGGCCCTCGTCGACGAGCAGTACTTC. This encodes CASSLGARALVDEQYF.